This T cell receptor (beta chain) appears in the sequencing data of a study of early T cells in non-severe SARS-CoV-2 infection. For the study at large: Sequencing input comprised bulk RNA from unsorted whole blood; chain pairing was not available. Study conclusions and caveats: Reliance on VDJdb matching favored anti-spike CD8 responses; private and CD4 specificities were missed.

Germline-derived CDR1 and CDR2 are ENHRY and SYGVKD. CDR3 length equals 14 residues. J lost 1 base, V lost 8 bases, and 4 bases had no gene match. This clonotype has more than one count but fewer than ten. As yet, its antigen is unknown. Unique molecular identifiers were attached to individual cDNA molecules. TCRdb redid the calling of the 5' RACE reads with MiXCR, one entry per CDR3 protein. The top ten hold roughly 6% of the sample, which has more than 75,000 distinct CDR3 sequences, 12% to 15% seen once. Sequences were obtained from whole blood. The chain combines TRBV10-3 with TRBJ2-2; 7 nucleotides line up with TRBD2. The receptor was isolated from an adult who was a healthcare worker with PCR-confirmed SARS-CoV-2 infection or an uninfected control (not recorded which). CDR3 nucleotides: TGTGCCATCGGCGGGGGTTTGAACACCGGGGAGCTGTTTTTT. This encodes CAIGGGLNTGELFF.